The rows below give T cell receptor beta chains drawn from one sample of a study of regulatory T cells in long-lasting Graves disease. TCRdb independently ran MiXCR on the multiplex PCR reads; one entry per CDR3 protein. Seen here are some 420,000 distinct CDR3 sequences, under 25% observed once, and the top ten hold around 12%. The sequenced sample was peripheral blood mononuclear cells (PBMCs), obtained when the disease was refractory, from a patient treated with antithyroid drugs. Receptor source: a female donor with Graves disease. Each CDR3 is given without its conserved first and last residue. The listing skips clone size in some rows; elsewhere it reads once, few, many or a size class.

many,TRBV6-1,ASSGGTNYRYGYT
few,TRBV12-3/TRBV12-4,ASSFGGKKPQH
few,TRBV9,ASSAEGVTNEQY
-,TRBV9,ASSVGGSSGNTIY
-,TRBV12-3/TRBV12-4,ASSLGEQY
few,TRBV20-1,SAADTNTGELF
-,TRBV25-1,ASSREYYEKLF
many,TRBV11-2,ASSLGGADQPQH
few,TRBV5-1,ASSFRSPWGLAGGNQETQY
few,TRBV15,ATSRDRGGGNTEAF
-,TRBV7-2,ASSFFSGKDTQY